This T cell receptor beta chain was obtained from a study of OX40 agonist ivuxolimab in advanced cancers. Broader study findings: Low normalized T-cell clonal expansion was additionally recorded for some nonresponders.

Per the germline V gene, CDR1 is MDHEN and CDR2 is SYDVKM. Trimming removed 3 bases at V and 1 base at J, with 7 bases between. The CDR3 runs to 14 residues. Profiling relied on immunoSEQ multiplex PCR, and the TCRdb table lists in-frame clones only, not all of them. The sample consists of 55,000 to 70,000 clones, roughly 87% of them appearing once. On this clone itself: The antigen is not known.

The chain joins TRBV28 to TRBJ1-5; D not certain. The TCR sequence derives from an adult with an advanced solid tumor such as melanoma, head and neck, liver or kidney cancer. The sequencing used CD4+ or CD8+ T cells sorted from blood, collected in a trial of the OX40 agonist ivuxolimab. The CDR3 coding sequence is TGTGCCAGCAGTTTGGAACAAAGCAATCAGCCCCAGCATTTT. The encoded protein is CASSLEQSNQPQHF.